This is a list of T cell receptor beta chains from one sample in a study of T cell repertoires in cytomegalovirus infection. TCRdb itself ran the reads through MiXCR, one entry per CDR3 protein. Of roughly 630,000 distinct CDR3 sequences in the sample, 24% were seen once. The sample taken for sequencing was CD8+ T cells from PBMCs. Source of these receptors: a human donor in good health (CMV status not recorded). Some clones in this sample may be carry-over from other donors' samples. Both conserved end residues are part of each CDR3. The order of the fields is V gene, J gene, clone size, D gene, CDR3 length, CDR3 DNA, CDR3 protein. The D gene is left open where the match is weak. The size of a clone is reported for some rows only, either as once, few or many, or as a class for expanded clones.

TRBV7-2	TRBJ1-1	few	.	17	TGTGCCAGCAGCCACCCTCGCGAGGCAGCATCGAACACTGAAGCTTTCTTT	CASSHPREAASNTEAFF
TRBV28	TRBJ1-2	many	.	15	TGTGCCAGCAGGGGGTCGAGGACATCCTATCATGGCTACACCTTC	CASRGSRTSYHGYTF
TRBV28	TRBJ1-2	.	.	14	TGTGCCAGCAGTTTATGGGGGGTGAGGTCTGGCTACACCTTC	CASSLWGVRSGYTF
TRBV7-9	TRBJ2-1	few	.	11	TGTGCCAGCAGCCAATGGTATGAGCAGTTCTTC	CASSQWYEQFF
TRBV28	TRBJ1-5	.	.	14	TGTGCCAGCAGTCTTCGGAGGCGGAATCAGCCCCAGCATTTT	CASSLRRRNQPQHF
TRBV13	TRBJ2-3	few	TRBD2	17	TGTGCCAGCAGCTCCGCATTAGAGCGGGAGAGCACAGATACGCAGTATTTT	CASSSALERESTDTQYF
TRBV2	TRBJ1-4	few	.	15	TGTGCCAGCAGCTTTGCCGGGCAGACTAATGAAAAACTGTTTTTT	CASSFAGQTNEKLFF
TRBV29-1	TRBJ2-1	.	.	15	TGCAGCGTTGTCCAGGGCCCCAGCTCCTACAATGAGCAGTTCTTC	CSVVQGPSSYNEQFF
TRBV6-5	TRBJ1-1	few	.	13	TGTGCCAGCAGTTACTCGACTTCGACTGAAGCTTTCTTT	CASSYSTSTEAFF
TRBV12-3/TRBV12-4	TRBJ2-5	many	TRBD2	14	TGTGCCAGCAGTCTAGCGGGCGGGCAACGGACCCAGTACTTC	CASSLAGGQRTQYF
TRBV10-2	TRBJ2-3	.	.	15	TGCGCCAGCAGTGGCACATGGGGGCGCGGGGATACGCAGTATTTT	CASSGTWGRGDTQYF
TRBV9	TRBJ2-3	.	.	14	TGTGCCAGCAGCGTAAGGGGGAGGACAGATACGCAGTATTTT	CASSVRGRTDTQYF
TRBV7-6	TRBJ2-7	.	TRBD2	13	TGTGCCAGCAGCTTAGGGGGACTAGACGAGCAGTACTTC	CASSLGGLDEQYF
TRBV4-1	TRBJ2-7	few	TRBD2	16	TGCGCCAGCAGCCAAGATGAGGGACTAGCCACCTACGAGCAGTACTTC	CASSQDEGLATYEQYF
TRBV27	TRBJ1-5	many	TRBD1	14	TGTGCCAGCAAGGATGTCAGGGGGTATCAGCCCCAGCATTTT	CASKDVRGYQPQHF
TRBV20-1	TRBJ1-5	many	.	12	TGCAGTGCTAGAGATGGTAATCAGCCCCAGCATTTT	CSARDGNQPQHF
TRBV25-1	TRBJ2-1	.	.	13	TGTGCCAGCAGTGCCCCTGAGGGGAATGAGCAGTTCTTC	CASSAPEGNEQFF
TRBV7-9	TRBJ2-1	many	.	14	TGTGCCAGCAGCTCCCGTCCCCACTTCGATGAGCAGTTCTTC	CASSSRPHFDEQFF
TRBV4-1	TRBJ1-2	.	TRBD1	15	TGCGCCAGCAGCCAAGAACGATGGACAGGGGATGGCTACACCTTC	CASSQERWTGDGYTF
TRBV4-1	TRBJ2-1	.	.	13	TGCGCCAGCAGCCAAGGACTATCCAATGAGCAGTTCTTC	CASSQGLSNEQFF
TRBV5-1	TRBJ2-1	few	TRBD2	12	TGCGCCAGCAGCTTACTAGCGGCTGAGCAGTTCTTC	CASSLLAAEQFF
TRBV29-1	TRBJ2-2	few	.	15	TGCAGCGGACTAATAAGGGACGGCACCACCGGGGAGCTGTTTTTT	CSGLIRDGTTGELFF
TRBV7-8	TRBJ2-1	few	TRBD2	17	TGTGCCAGCAGCTTAAGCGGCGGGGGGGCTTTATCCGGTGAGCAGTTCTTC	CASSLSGGGALSGEQFF
TRBV6-2/TRBV6-3	TRBJ2-3	.	.	14	TGTGCCAGCAGTTACTCGGCAGGGGTTGATACGCAGTATTTT	CASSYSAGVDTQYF
TRBV28	TRBJ1-1	many	.	17	TGTGCCAGCAGTTTAGGGGTTTCGATCGGATTCGACACTGAAGCTTTCTTT	CASSLGVSIGFDTEAFF
TRBV2	TRBJ2-7	.	.	10	TGTACCATCAGGGTTTACGAGCAGTACTTC	CTIRVYEQYF
TRBV28	TRBJ1-6	few	.	16	TGTGCCAGCTTGACCACGAAAGCAGTCGCAAATTCACCCCTCCACTTT	CASLTTKAVANSPLHF
TRBV5-1	TRBJ2-7	few	.	14	TGCGCCAGCAGCATCGCGCCCGGGATCTACGAGCAGTACTTC	CASSIAPGIYEQYF
TRBV4-3	TRBJ1-1	few	.	14	TGCGCCAGCAGCCCGGGACACATGAACACTGAAGCTTTCTTT	CASSPGHMNTEAFF
TRBV29-1	TRBJ1-2	.	.	14	TGCAGCGTTGGGCCCCGGGACTCAAAGGATGGCTACACCTTC	CSVGPRDSKDGYTF
TRBV4-1	TRBJ1-2	few	TRBD1	13	TGCGCCAGCAGCCAGGACAGGGGGGATGGCTACACCTTC	CASSQDRGDGYTF
TRBV7-2	TRBJ2-1	.	.	16	TGTGCCAGCAGCTTATTTAAAGAGACTAGGGAATGGGAGCAGTTCTTC	CASSLFKETREWEQFF